A single T cell receptor (beta chain) is shown here with its context. V lost 4 bases, J lost 0 bases, and 11 bases lay in between. Germline CDR1 SGHKS, CDR2 YYEKEE (reference sequence). CDR3 length: 15 residues. This entry comes from a study of control samples from healthy donors and cancer patients. Sequenced by immunoSEQ multiplex PCR; TCRdb stores in-frame clones only, minus some. The table records 60,000 to 65,000 clones, 85% of them present only once. The chain joins TRBV5-5 to TRBJ1-3; perhaps TRBD1 as D (5 bases). The TCR comes from a man aged 35 to 55 in good health. Sequencing was done on a sample of blood. The CDR3 sequence: CASSAGHLSGNTIYF. The CDR3 coding sequence is TGTGCCAGCAGCGCAGGACACCTCTCTGGAAACACCATATATTTT. The full variable domain, in which reference TRBV5-5 and TRBJ1-3 provide the parts outside the CDR3, is DAGVTQSPTHLIKTRGQQVTLRCSPISGHKSVSWYQQVLGQGPQFIFQYYEKEERGRGNFPDRFSARQFPNYSSELNVNALLLGDSALYLCASSAGHLSGNTIYFGEGSWLTVV.